This record covers a single T cell receptor beta chain. The data are from a study of spatial heterogeneity in lung cancer. Study background: When available, follow-up PBMC samples taken a median of approximately 26 months after resection were sequenced.

This sample's time point: blood at routine non-recurrence follow-up after resection. Tumor, nontumor lung or frozen PBMC supplied whole RNA, sequenced without sorting. With 6 bases clipped from V and 3 bases from J, the junction kept 10 bases outside the gene matches. From germline, CDR1 is MNHEY and CDR2 SVGAGI. CDR3 size: 15 residues. TCRdb reprocessed the 5' RACE reads with MiXCR, giving one entry per CDR3 protein. Of around 25,000 distinct CDR3 sequences in the sample, almost 10% were seen once. The clonotype originates from a male donor with early-stage non-small cell lung cancer. The sample here was PBMCs, taken at follow-up. This chain connects TRBV6-5 to TRBJ2-7; 8 nucleotides match TRBD1. CDR3 nucleotides: TGTGCCAGCAGAAGACCGACAGGGGCTTACTACGAGCAGTACTTC. Translated: CASRRPTGAYYEQYF.